Shown below are 4 T cell receptor beta chains from a single sample sequenced in a study of cytomegalovirus exposure and HLA in healthy donors. It was with 60 Vbeta and 13 Jbeta primers that the PCR ran. Produced via immunoSEQ multiplex PCR; TCRdb's table is partial and in-frame only. The sample consists of fewer than 150,000 clones, 70% to 85% of them appearing once. Sequenced sample: PBMCs. Source of these receptors: a man between 40 and 49 years old in good health and CMV-seropositive.

There are a few counts of this clone. The chain couples TRBV29-1 to TRBJ1-2; tentative D call: TRBD1 (6 bases). Trimming removed 7 bases from V and 4 bases from J, with 19 bases in between. This CDR3 is built from 14 residues. CDR1 SQVTM and CDR2 ANQGSEA come from the germline V gene. The CDR3 region has the DNA TGCAGCGCTACACCGGGACAACCAAGCTATGGCTACACCTTC. Translated, it gives CSATPGQPSYGYTF.

CDR3 in DNA: TGCAGCGTTGTCGTGGGAGGTCGCAATCAGCCCCAGCATTTT. Residues: CSVVVGGRNQPQHF. The genes are TRBV29-1 and TRBJ1-5; D is ambiguous. The CDR3 contains 14 residues. Germline V gene sequence: CDR1 SQVTM, CDR2 ANQGSEA. V was trimmed by 4 bases and J by 2 bases, leaving 12 bases between them.

This clone was found once. The chain combines TRBV7-2 with TRBJ1-4, with D tentatively TRBD1 (5 bases). Germline CDR1 reads SGHTA; CDR2 reads FQGNSA. V was trimmed by 1 base and J by 8 bases, leaving 11 bases between them. The CDR3 runs to 14 residues. The CDR3 nucleotides read TGTGCCAGCAGCTTAGGCCCAGGGAACGAAAAACTGTTTTTT. It encodes CASSLGPGNEKLFF.

This clone appeared a few times. The V gene is TRBV10-1, the J gene TRBJ1-1; TRBD1 matches 9 bases. The CDR3 runs 13 residues. Trimming removed 0 bases from V and 7 bases from J; junction bases left unmatched: 0. Germline CDR1 and CDR2: WNHNN and SYGVQD (reference sequence). CDR3 DNA: TGCGCCAGCAGTGAGTCGACAGGGGGTGAAGCTTTCTTT. Encoded protein: CASSESTGGEAFF.